One T cell receptor beta chain is described in this entry. CDR3 length: 14 amino acids. The J segment lost 15 bases and the V segment lost 7 bases, leaving 16 bases of the junction unmatched. Germline CDR1 reads LNHDA; CDR2 reads SQIVND (reference sequence). This record belongs to a study of control samples from healthy donors and cancer patients. Repertoires were generated with immunoSEQ multiplex PCR, while TCRdb's copy carries only in-frame clones and drops some. There are 40,000 or so clones in the sample; around 83% occur only once, and 20% to 25% lies in the top ten. The sequencing sample was made of PBMCs. This clonotype originated in a woman aged 60-70 years with lung cancer. V and J are TRBV19 and TRBJ2-1; 9 nucleotides align to TRBD1. The CDR3, as DNA: TGTGCCAGTACCCTCACGGGGGACAGGGCCAAGCCGTTCTTC. This translates into CASTLTGDRAKPFF.